This T cell receptor beta chain was captured by sequencing in a study of shared clonotypes between healthy human individuals. The CDR3 loop spans 14 amino acids. CDR1 is SGHVS and CDR2 is FQNEAQ in the germline V gene. Trimming took 1 base from V and 1 from J, leaving 7 bases between them. The count of this clone is one. Template for every sorted-subset replicate PCR totaled about 0.2 ug DNA, roughly 30,000 T cell genomes. TCRdb's table, derived via immunoSEQ multiplex PCR, lists solely in-frame clones and lacks some. The sample shows about 110,000 clones, less than 75% of them seen only once. This receptor was obtained from a woman aged 30 to 39 in good health. Material: memory CD8+ T cells sorted from blood. Subset described: CD45RO+ cells pooled with CCR7-negative TemRA cells. The chain couples TRBV7-8 to TRBJ2-5; D gene unclear. CDR3 sequence: CASSLGRLQETQYF. CDR3 bases: TGTGCCAGCAGCTTAGGACGGCTCCAAGAGACCCAGTACTTC.